Presented here are 6 T cell receptor beta chains from one specimen sequenced in a study of cytomegalovirus exposure and HLA in healthy donors. Amplification used 60 Vbeta primers and 13 Jbeta primers. Repertoires were generated with immunoSEQ multiplex PCR, while TCRdb's copy carries only in-frame clones and drops some. Its table lists 100,000 or so clones. The sequenced sample was PBMCs. These TCRs come from a man aged 50 to 60 in good health and CMV-seronegative.

The chain is built from TRBV11-2 and TRBJ2-3; 7 nucleotides line up with TRBD2. Trimming at V came to 3 bases and at J to 8 bases, leaving 8 bases not matched to a gene. This CDR3 spans 14 amino acids. The V gene's germline CDR1 is SGHAT and CDR2 FQNNGV. The CDR3 is CASSFLAGVGTQYF. The CDR3, as DNA: TGTGCCAGCAGCTTCCTCGCGGGAGTGGGTACGCAGTATTTT.

V and J are TRBV5-4 and TRBJ2-5; 12 bases are shared with TRBD2. Germline CDR1 SGHNT, CDR2 YYREEE (reference sequence). The junction had 9 bases not matched to a gene; V was cut back by 4 bases and J by 5 bases. The CDR3 contains 16 residues. This CDR3 reads CASSPTSGGVWETQYF. CDR3 bases: TGTGCCAGCAGCCCGACTAGCGGGGGTGTATGGGAGACCCAGTACTTC.

The chain joins TRBV5-6 to TRBJ2-1; 7 nucleotides line up with TRBD1. Germline V gene lookup returns CDR1 SGHDT and CDR2 YYEEEE. The CDR3 totals 17 residues. J gave up 7 bases and V 2 bases, and 15 bases lay outside the gene matches. CDR3 protein: CASSFRQGATEWNEQFF. The CDR3, as DNA: TGTGCCAGCAGCTTTCGACAGGGCGCGACGGAATGGAATGAGCAGTTCTTC. Complete variable domain (other parts from reference TRBV5-6 and TRBJ2-1): DAGVTQSPTHLIKTRGQQVTLRCSPKSGHDTVSWYQQALGQGPQFIFQYYEEEERQRGNFPDRFSGHQFPNYSSELNVNALLLGDSALYLCASSFRQGATEWNEQFFGPGTRLTVL.

The chain joins TRBV28 to TRBJ2-1, with TRBD2 matching 12 bases. J lost 5 bases, V lost 3 bases, and 2 bases had no gene match. The CDR3 has 15 residues. CDR1 and CDR2 from the germline V gene are MDHEN and SYDVKM. In nucleotides, the CDR3 is TGTGCCAGCAGTTTTCGACTAGCGGGAGACAATGAGCAGTTCTTC. Translation: CASSFRLAGDNEQFF. Complete variable domain (other parts from reference TRBV28 and TRBJ2-1): DVKVTQSSRYLVKRTGEKVFLECVQDMDHENMFWYRQDPGLGLRLIYFSYDVKMKEKGDIPEGYSVSREKKERFSLILESASTNQTSMYLCASSFRLAGDNEQFFGPGTRLTVL.

This chain uses TRBV5-6 with TRBJ2-5; 7 nucleotides match TRBD2. The J call may be wrong; the DNA end is better matched by TRBJ2-7. This CDR3 contains 14 residues. The germline V gene encodes CDR1 SGHDT and CDR2 YYEEEE. CDR3 nucleotides: TGTGCCAGCAGCTTTAGCGGGTACTCCTACGAGCAGTACTTC. Amino acid sequence: CASSFSGYSYEQYF.

The genes are TRBV4-1 and TRBJ2-1; D is possibly TRBD1 (6 bases). Germline V lookup: CDR1 MGHRA, CDR2 YSYEKL. V dropped 4 bases and J dropped 3 bases, with 16 bases sitting between them. This CDR3 is built from 16 residues. The CDR3 protein is CASSRTVKESYNEQFF. The CDR3 nucleotides are TGCGCCAGCAGCCGGACAGTAAAAGAAAGCTACAATGAGCAGTTCTTC.